The clone carrying this T cell receptor beta chain showed up just a few times. The data belong to a study of T-cell reconstitution after alpha-beta-depleted transplantation in children. The library targeted TCRbeta and was prepared with unique molecular identifiers. TCRdb processed the PCR reads anew with MiXCR; each CDR3 protein has one entry. The table records roughly 670,000 distinct CDR3 sequences, roughly 14% of them present only once. The J segment lost 5 bases and the V segment lost 0 bases, leaving 15 bases of the junction unmatched. Germline loops: CDR1 DFQATT, CDR2 SNEGSKA (reference sequence). The CDR3 has 19 residues.

The chain combines TRBV20-1 with TRBJ2-2; 10 bases are a match to TRBD1. Here the sequenced sample was PBMCs, taken before TCRalphabeta/CD19-depleted stem cell transplant. The clonotype was recovered from a girl under 10 years old with congenital amegakaryocytic thrombocytopenia, due to receive a stem cell transplant. The DNA for the CDR3 is TGCAGTGCTAGAGATCGTATATCGGAGGGGACAGGGGTGACCGGGGAGCTGTTTTTT. It translates to CSARDRISEGTGVTGELFF.